The TCR beta chain described here comes from a study of spatial heterogeneity in lung cancer. Study observations and caveats: Counts that tracked tumor mutation counts were those of expanded intratumoral alpha and beta TCRs.

The CDR3 runs 14 residues. Unmatched junction bases numbered 8, after V lost 6 bases and J lost 3 bases. In germline, CDR1 is SNHLY, CDR2 FYNNEI. Many counts were recorded for this clonotype. Antigen specificity is unknown. MiXCR was run by TCRdb on the 5' RACE reads, yielding one entry per CDR3 protein. The data show 100,000 to 110,000 distinct CDR3 sequences, roughly 4.5% seen once. Time point meaning: sample taken at primary tumor resection. The J gene is TRBJ2-7, the V gene TRBV2; 7 bases agree with TRBD1. The sample was lung tumor tissue, taken at surgery. The source of this sequence is a male donor with early-stage non-small cell lung cancer. The CDR3 DNA reads as TGTGCCAGCAGGGAGGACAGGTGGGACTACGAGCAGTACTTC. Protein: CASREDRWDYEQYF.